This T cell receptor (beta chain) was retrieved from a study of blood T cell repertoires in COVID-19. Produced via immunoSEQ multiplex PCR; TCRdb's table is partial and in-frame only. The table lists 270,000 or so clones, roughly 84% of them singletons. Germline CDR1 is MNHEY and CDR2 is SMNVEV (reference sequence). Trimming cost V 2 bases and J 5 bases; bases outside gene matches: 5. The CDR3 is 16 residues long. Material for sequencing was peripheral blood. The chain combines TRBV27 with TRBJ2-3; 12 bases are a match to TRBD2. The TCR originated in a human donor with COVID-19, enrolled during active disease. The donor label of this sample is uncertain. The CDR3 loop is CASSLRLAGVRDTQYF. DNA for the CDR3: TGTGCCAGCAGTTTACGACTAGCGGGAGTGAGAGATACGCAGTATTTT.